This note documents a single TCR beta chain sequence. The data are from a study of technical replicates of blood from a handful of donors. Here immunoSEQ multiplex PCR was the method, and the copy in TCRdb shows in-frame clones only, minus some. The sample holds 75,000 to 100,000 clones; about 95% are singletons and the top ten take around 0.25%. This CDR3 contains 14 residues. V was shortened by 5 bases and J by 2 bases, with 12 bases between the two germline ends. Germline values: CDR1 SGHTA, CDR2 FQGNSA. This chain links TRBV7-2 with TRBJ1-1; D not resolved. Sequenced: T cells isolated from PBMCs. The clonotype comes from a human donor in good health. CDR3 region: CASSPSGGNTEAFF. In DNA form, the CDR3 reads TGTGCCAGCAGCCCGAGTGGAGGAAACACTGAAGCTTTCTTT.